Each of the 22 T cell receptor beta chains below was sequenced from the same sample in a study of OX40 agonist ivuxolimab in advanced cancers. Receptor libraries were prepared by the immunoSEQ multiplex PCR assay. TCRdb carries this immuneACCESS record with in-frame sequences only. Its versions omit some clonotypes, under half of them owing to an unresolved V gene in the studies checked, with the rest unexplained. This sample holds 25,000 to 30,000 clones; 80% to 85% were observed only once. Less than 25% of the sample comes from the top ten. The input for sequencing was CD4+ or CD8+ T cells sorted from blood, taken in a trial of the OX40 agonist ivuxolimab. All receptors derive from an adult with an advanced solid tumor such as melanoma, head and neck, liver or kidney cancer.

The genes are TRBV5-1 and TRBJ2-1, with 8 bases fitting TRBD2. Germline lookup yields CDR1 SGHRS and CDR2 YFSETQ. CDR3 size: 17 residues. The trim removed 5 bases at V and 6 bases at J, leaving 16 bases unmatched. CDR3 residues: CASSPRGGPPLVNEQFF. The CDR3 DNA reads as TGCGCCAGCAGTCCACGGGGGGGTCCCCCACTAGTCAATGAGCAGTTCTTC.

The chain recombines TRBV9 with TRBJ2-3, with 9 nucleotides matching TRBD2. Germline V gene sequence: CDR1 SGDLS, CDR2 YYNGEE. CDR3 length equals 17 residues. With 0 bases clipped from V and 0 bases from J, the junction kept 5 bases outside the gene matches. The CDR3 region has the DNA TGTGCCAGCAGCGTAGACGGTAGCGGGGGTAGCACAGATACGCAGTATTTT. As protein: CASSVDGSGGSTDTQYF.

For the CDR3, the DNA is TGTGCCAGCAGCTTAGCGTTAGCGGGAGTATTCGACACCGCAGATACGCAGTATTTT. It codes for CASSLALAGVFDTADTQYF. The chain recombines TRBV7-6 with TRBJ2-3; TRBD2 aligns across 9 bases. This CDR3 spans 19 amino acids. CDR1 SGHVS and CDR2 FNYEAQ come from the germline V gene. V was clipped by 0 bases and J by 4 bases; unmatched bases: 14.

The chain links TRBV7-6 to TRBJ2-1, with D possibly being TRBD2 (5 bases). Germline CDR1 and CDR2: SGHVS and FNYEAQ. The CDR3 runs 18 residues. Trimming took 0 bases from V and 8 from J, leaving 23 bases between them. CDR3 in DNA: TGTGCCAGCAGCTTAGCAGGCCCAGGCCGACTAATTTCGGATGAGCAGTTCTTC. It is translated as CASSLAGPGRLISDEQFF.

V usage is TRBV6-1 and J usage is TRBJ1-2; D not resolved. Per the germline V gene, CDR1 is MNHNS and CDR2 is SASEGT. The CDR3 covers 10 residues. The CDR3 loop is CAVDGYGYTF. The CDR3 DNA reads TGTGCGGTTGACGGTTATGGCTACACCTTC.

This clone was found a few times. V usage is TRBV9 and J usage is TRBJ2-3, with D possibly TRBD2 on 5 matching bases. Germline loops: CDR1 SGDLS, CDR2 YYNGEE. CDR3 length: 15 residues. Trimming left V 0 bases short and J 3 bases short, with 11 bases between. CDR3 protein: CASSVEGESTDTQYF. Written as DNA, the CDR3 is TGTGCCAGCAGCGTAGAGGGAGAGAGTACAGATACGCAGTATTTT.

The rearrangement links TRBV7-3 to TRBJ2-7, with no clear D. The CDR3 is 15 amino acids. Germline V CDR1 and CDR2: SGHTA, FQGTGA. With 5 bases removed from V and 4 bases from J, the gap between germline ends came to 18 bases. CDR3 bases: TGTGCCAGCAGCCCAGAGGATAGCCCCCTTTACGAGCAGTACTTC. Translated: CASSPEDSPLYEQYF.

Only one count was recorded for this clone. The V and J genes are TRBV19 and TRBJ1-2; TRBD1 matches 9 bases. This CDR3 contains 16 residues. The V gene's germline CDR1 is LNHDA and CDR2 SQIVND (reference sequence). V shed 5 bases and J 0 bases; nucleotides not matched to a gene: 7. CDR3 protein: CASSDPGQGSNYGYTF. The CDR3 region has the DNA TGTGCCAGTAGTGATCCGGGACAGGGATCTAACTATGGCTACACCTTC.

The J gene is TRBJ2-5, the V gene TRBV9, with D possibly matching TRBD1 (6 bases). This CDR3 region has 15 residues. In germline, CDR1 is SGDLS, CDR2 YYNGEE. V was cut by 6 bases and J by 2 bases, with 17 bases left in between. As DNA, the CDR3 is TGTGCCAGCACGACAGGTTTATTGGGGCAAGAGACCCAGTACTTC. Its translation: CASTTGLLGQETQYF.

The V gene is TRBV5-6, the J gene TRBJ1-2; 7 bases map to TRBD1. Per the germline V gene, CDR1 is SGHDT and CDR2 is YYEEEE. CDR3 size: 13 residues. V was clipped by 4 bases and J by 5 bases; unmatched bases: 5. The CDR3 sequence is CASSGDRLYGYTF. In DNA, the CDR3 is TGTGCCAGCAGCGGGGACAGACTTTATGGCTACACCTTC. The whole variable domain, filled in from reference TRBV5-6 and TRBJ1-2, reads DAGVTQSPTHLIKTRGQQVTLRCSPKSGHDTVSWYQQALGQGPQFIFQYYEEEERQRGNFPDRFSGHQFPNYSSELNVNALLLGDSALYLCASSGDRLYGYTFGSGTRLTVV.

This chain joins TRBV21-1 and TRBJ2-7; the table's D call, TRBD2, has no DNA check behind it. TRBV21-1 is listed as a pseudogene. This CDR3 is 14 amino acids long. The CDR3 bases are TGTGCCAGCAGCAATGGACTAGCGAACCACGAGCAGTACTTC. Its protein product is CASSNGLANHEQYF.

The chain is built from TRBV11-2 and TRBJ2-7; tentatively, D is TRBD1 (5 bases). There are 14 residues in the CDR3. Germline CDR1 is SGHAT and CDR2 is FQNNGV. Trimming shortened V by 5 bases and J by 5 bases, and 16 bases separated the two germline ends. The CDR3 DNA reads as TGTGCCAGCAGCCCAGCACGACAGCCCCACGAGCAGTACTTC. Amino acid sequence: CASSPARQPHEQYF.

The chain employs TRBV9 and TRBJ2-5; no clear D gene. The CDR3 covers 11 residues. Trimming shortened V by 4 bases and J by 4 bases, and 5 bases separated the two germline ends. The germline V gene encodes CDR1 SGDLS and CDR2 YYNGEE. This chain's CDR3 is CASSPRETQYF. CDR3 DNA: TGTGCCAGCAGCCCCAGAGAGACCCAGTACTTC.

This chain uses TRBV7-3 with TRBJ2-3; unclear D gene. The CDR3 is 13 residues long. Germline V gene lookup returns CDR1 SGHTA and CDR2 FQGTGA. V was trimmed by 4 bases and J by 4 bases, leaving 9 bases between them. In DNA, the CDR3 is TGTGCCAGCAGCTCTATGGCACCAGATACGCAGTATTTT. Translation: CASSSMAPDTQYF.

This chain uses TRBV6-1 with TRBJ1-5; D not certain. This CDR3 is built from 12 residues. Trimming pared 10 bases from V and 0 bases from J, leaving 7 bases between. The germline gives CDR1 MNHNS, CDR2 SASEGT. CDR3 nucleotide sequence: TGTGCCACCCGGAATAGCAATCAGCCCCAGCATTTT. It translates to CATRNSNQPQHF.

The chain joins TRBV27 to TRBJ2-6; 11 bases are a match to TRBD1. The CDR3 covers 16 residues. The V gene end was trimmed by 10 bases and the J gene end by 1 base; junction bases not matched to a gene: 6. Germline loops: CDR1 MNHEY, CDR2 SMNVEV (reference sequence). The CDR3 bases are TGTGCCACCTCGGACAGGGGGCTATCTGGGGCCAACGTCCTGACTTTC. It translates to CATSDRGLSGANVLTF.

This clone was counted only a few times. The chain joins TRBV2 to TRBJ1-5, with 7 positions matching TRBD1. In germline, CDR1 is SNHLY, CDR2 FYNNEI. The ends lost 2 bases at V and 2 bases at J; junction bases unmatched: 9. The CDR3 sequence is 17 residues long. CDR3 sequence (DNA): TGTGCCAGCAGTGAAAGGGGGCTGGCAGACCGCAATCAGCCCCAGCATTTT. It is translated as CASSERGLADRNQPQHF.

This chain joins TRBV9 and TRBJ2-1, with 12 bases fitting TRBD1. The germline V gene encodes CDR1 SGDLS and CDR2 YYNGEE. V trimming: 3 bases; J trimming: 8 bases; junction bases outside the gene matches: 6. There are 15 residues in the CDR3. CDR3 nucleotides: TGTGCCAGCAGCGCCGGGACAGGGGGCGCGGATGAGCAGTTCTTC. It codes for CASSAGTGGADEQFF.

The V and J genes are TRBV7-2 and TRBJ2-7, with D hard to call. The CDR3 length is 13 residues. Germline CDR1 is SGHTA and CDR2 is FQGNSA. V lost 3 bases to trimming and J lost 1 base, with 7 bases between them. In DNA form, the CDR3 reads TGTGCCAGCAGCTTTTCCGTTTCCTACGAGCAGTACTTC. This codes for CASSFSVSYEQYF.

This chain joins TRBV28 and TRBJ1-1; D perhaps matches TRBD1 (5 bases). CDR1 and CDR2 (germline): MDHEN, SYDVKM. Deletions cut 6 bases from V and 3 bases from J, with 17 bases between. The length of the CDR3 is 15 residues. Written as DNA, the CDR3 is TGTGCCAGCAGGAGTCACCCAGGGATGGACACTGAAGCTTTCTTT. This sequence encodes CASRSHPGMDTEAFF.

V and J are TRBV7-9 and TRBJ2-1; D is possibly TRBD1 (6 bases). The V and J ends lost 5 bases and 7 bases respectively, with 18 bases between them. This CDR3 region has 15 residues. Per the germline V gene, CDR1 is SEHNR and CDR2 is FQNEAQ (reference sequence). The CDR3 loop is CASSTEGVPLNEQFF. CDR3 DNA sequence: TGTGCCAGCAGCACAGAGGGGGTACCCTTAAATGAGCAGTTCTTC.

Here the CDR3 reads CASSEEPQETQYF. The DNA of the CDR3 is TGCGCCAGCAGTGAGGAGCCCCAAGAGACCCAGTACTTC. The chain uses TRBV10-1 and TRBJ2-5; no definite D call. The CDR3 covers 13 residues. Germline V lookup: CDR1 WNHNN, CDR2 SYGVQD (reference sequence). V lost 2 bases and J 1 base, leaving 5 bases between the germline ends.